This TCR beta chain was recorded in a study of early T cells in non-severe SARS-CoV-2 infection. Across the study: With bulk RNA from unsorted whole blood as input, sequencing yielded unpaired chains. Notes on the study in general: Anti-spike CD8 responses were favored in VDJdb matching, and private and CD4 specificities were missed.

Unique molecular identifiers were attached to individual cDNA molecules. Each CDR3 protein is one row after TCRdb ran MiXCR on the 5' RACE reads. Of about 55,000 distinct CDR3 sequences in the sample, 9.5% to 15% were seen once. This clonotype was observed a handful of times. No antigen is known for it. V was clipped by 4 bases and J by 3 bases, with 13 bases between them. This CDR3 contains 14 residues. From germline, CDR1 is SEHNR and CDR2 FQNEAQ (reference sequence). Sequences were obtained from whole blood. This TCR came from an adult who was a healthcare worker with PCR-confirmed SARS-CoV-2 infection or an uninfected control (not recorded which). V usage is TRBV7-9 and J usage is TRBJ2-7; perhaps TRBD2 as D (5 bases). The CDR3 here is CASSYPGSLYEQYF. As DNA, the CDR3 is TGTGCCAGCAGCTACCCGGGGAGTCTCTACGAGCAGTACTTC.